Listed here is a single T cell receptor (beta chain). The data originate from a study of blood T cell repertoires in COVID-19. The V and J ends lost 2 bases and 3 bases respectively, with 16 bases between them. The CDR3 totals 16 residues. Germline CDR1 is SGHVS and CDR2 is FQNEAQ. The data were produced by immunoSEQ multiplex PCR, yet TCRdb's version contains in-frame clones alone and is incomplete. Of approximately 82,000 clones listed, around 83% are singletons. V and J are TRBV7-8 and TRBJ2-5, with TRBD2 as a possible D gene (6 bases). The clonotype originates from a woman aged 60 to 75 with acute or convalescent COVID-19. Sequenced input: peripheral blood. CDR3 in amino acids: CASSLIGRGIKETQYF. For the CDR3, the DNA is TGTGCCAGCAGCTTAATCGGTCGGGGGATAAAAGAGACCCAGTACTTC.